These T cell receptor beta chains were read from a single sample in a study of blood T cell repertoires in COVID-19. Method: immunoSEQ multiplex PCR; TCRdb's copy keeps in-frame clones and lacks some. The table shows over 150,000 clones, with around four fifths occurring only once. The material sequenced was peripheral blood. These receptors all stem from a human donor with acute or convalescent COVID-19. The donor label of this sample is uncertain. Each CDR3 is given with its conserved first and last residue. A D gene is named only where the DNA matches it firmly. Some rows mark clone size as missing; the rest say once, few, many or name a class of expanded clone.

D gene | J gene | V gene | clone size | CDR3 DNA | CDR3 protein
TRBD1 | TRBJ1-5 | TRBV4-1 | - | TGCGCCAGCAGCCCCTGGACAGGAGATCAGCCCCAGCATTTT | CASSPWTGDQPQHF
TRBD1 | TRBJ1-4 | TRBV23-1 | - | TGCGCCAGCACCGACAGGGGGTTTATCGTCCATGCAACTAATGAAAAACTGTTTTTT | CASTDRGFIVHATNEKLFF
- | TRBJ2-7 | TRBV27 | - | TGTGCCAGCAGACGGTCACAGAACTACGAGCAGTACTTC | CASRRSQNYEQYF
TRBD1 | TRBJ1-4 | TRBV15 | once | TGTGCCACCAGCAGAGTCGGGACAGGGGTTGAAAAACTGTTTTTT | CATSRVGTGVEKLFF
TRBD2 | TRBJ2-3 | TRBV7-3 | - | TGTGCCAGCAGCTTAAGCCCAATAGCGGGAGCATCGGATACGCAGTATTTT | CASSLSPIAGASDTQYF
- | TRBJ1-1 | TRBV19 | - | TGTGCCAGTAGTATAGTTGGGCGCCTCGCTGAAGCTTTCTTT | CASSIVGRLAEAFF
- | TRBJ1-5 | TRBV2 | - | TGTGCCAGCAGTGAAGGGCCCGCAGGTCAGCCCCAGCATTTT | CASSEGPAGQPQHF
TRBD1 | TRBJ2-7 | TRBV5-1 | - | TGCGCCAGCAGGGGACAGGGGGCATCGTACGAGCAGTACTTC | CASRGQGASYEQYF
TRBD2 | TRBJ2-7 | TRBV28 | few | TGTGCCAGCAGTACACGGGACTACTCCTACGAGCAGTACTTC | CASSTRDYSYEQYF
TRBD2 | TRBJ2-3 | TRBV4-2 | - | TGTGCCAGCAGCCCGGGAGGAGGGGCCGTACCCACCACAGATACGCAGTATTTT | CASSPGGGAVPTTDTQYF
TRBD2 | TRBJ2-3 | TRBV6-4 | - | TGTGCCAGCCCGACCGGGACTAGCGGGATGGGGAGCACAGATACGCAGTATTTT | CASPTGTSGMGSTDTQYF
TRBD2 | TRBJ2-1 | TRBV3-1/TRBV3-2 | few | TGTGCCAGCAGCCCACTTCCATCTAGCGGGAGTAAATTCTTC | CASSPLPSSGSKFF
TRBD2 | TRBJ2-7 | TRBV9 | - | TGTGCCAGCAGCGTAGGGGCTAGCGGACCTCTCTCCTACGAGCAGTACTTC | CASSVGASGPLSYEQYF
- | TRBJ1-1 | TRBV11-2 | - | TGTGCCAGCAGCTTACCCCCTGCTGAAGCTTTCTTT | CASSLPPAEAFF
- | TRBJ1-3 | TRBV9 | few | TGTGCCAGCACCTTCGATCCCAGGGGCTTCGGAAACACCATATATTTT | CASTFDPRGFGNTIYF
- | TRBJ2-5 | TRBV2 | - | TGTGCCAGCAGTGAAGACAGGTCAAGAGAGACCCAGTACTTC | CASSEDRSRETQYF
TRBD2 | TRBJ2-7 | TRBV9 | - | TGTGCCAGCAGCGTAGGGACTAGCGGCTCCTACGAGCAGTACTTC | CASSVGTSGSYEQYF
- | TRBJ2-7 | TRBV6-5 | - | TGTGCCAGCAGCTCGGAGCCGAGGAGCTCCTACGAGCAGTACTTC | CASSSEPRSSYEQYF
- | TRBJ2-3 | TRBV25-1 | few | TGTGCCAGCAGTGAATCAGGCAGGATTACAGATACGCAGTATTTT | CASSESGRITDTQYF
TRBD1 | TRBJ2-3 | TRBV6-1 | - | TGTGCCAGCAGTGAATCTCAGGGGGCAAGCACAGATACGCAGTATTTT | CASSESQGASTDTQYF